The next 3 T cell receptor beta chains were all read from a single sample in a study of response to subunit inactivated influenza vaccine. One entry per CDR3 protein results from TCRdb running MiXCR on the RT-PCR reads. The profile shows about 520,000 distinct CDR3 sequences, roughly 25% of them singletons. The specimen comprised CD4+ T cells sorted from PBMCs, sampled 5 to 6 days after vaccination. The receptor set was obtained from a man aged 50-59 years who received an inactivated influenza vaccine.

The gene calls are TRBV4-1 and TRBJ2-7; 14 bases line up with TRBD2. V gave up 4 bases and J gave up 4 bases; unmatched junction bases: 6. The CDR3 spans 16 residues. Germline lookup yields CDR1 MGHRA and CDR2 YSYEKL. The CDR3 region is CASSPGTSGRIYEQYF. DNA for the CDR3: TGCGCCAGCAGCCCAGGGACTAGCGGGAGAATATACGAGCAGTACTTC.

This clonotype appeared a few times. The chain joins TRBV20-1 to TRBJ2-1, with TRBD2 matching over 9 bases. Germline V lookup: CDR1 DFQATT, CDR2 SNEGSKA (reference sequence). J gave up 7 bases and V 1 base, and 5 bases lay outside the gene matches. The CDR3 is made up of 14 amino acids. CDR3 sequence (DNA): TGCAGTGCTAGAGGGGCGGGGGGGTGGAATGAGCAGTTCTTC. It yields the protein CSARGAGGWNEQFF.

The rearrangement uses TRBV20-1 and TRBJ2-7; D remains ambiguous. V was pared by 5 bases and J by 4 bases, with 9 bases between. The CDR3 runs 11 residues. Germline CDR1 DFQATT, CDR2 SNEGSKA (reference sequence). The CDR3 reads CSAPERYEQYF. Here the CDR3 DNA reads TGCAGTGCTCCTGAACGGTACGAGCAGTACTTC.